This T cell receptor (beta chain) came from a study of blood T cells in healthy people across ages. This clonotype was detected many times. Germline-derived CDR1 and CDR2 are SGHRS and YFSETQ. With V trimmed by 4 bases and J by 7 bases, 10 bases remained unmatched. The CDR3 sequence is 15 residues long. A second roughly 7 to 12 cycle PCR used barcoded and J-beta primers. TCRdb itself ran the 5' RACE reads through MiXCR, one entry per CDR3 protein. This sample has about 650,000 distinct CDR3 sequences, with roughly 30% found just once. Collection of approximately 9.3 milliliters of peripheral blood was performed for each donor. Each sample provided at least 6 micrograms of extracted total RNA.

The sequence was obtained from a woman aged 80 or older in good health. The gene calls are TRBV5-1 and TRBJ1-2, with 10 bases aligning to TRBD1. The specimen was blood. CDR3 loop: CASSVGTGVAAGYTF. The CDR3 DNA sequence: TGCGCCAGCAGCGTAGGGACAGGGGTCGCCGCTGGCTACACCTTC.